The source of this T cell receptor (beta chain) is a study of identical twins. Regarding the study as a whole: In zero-insertion analyses, partial confounding could arise from invariant MAIT and iNKT cells. While abundant cord blood beta clonotypes carried fewer insertions, memory repertoires showed no such pattern. Excess sharing between twins was weaker in beta out-of-frame sequences.

The CDR3 covers 15 residues. The ends were cut back, 5 bases at V and 3 bases at J, with 16 bases in the middle. CDR1 MNHEY and CDR2 SMNVEV come from the germline V gene (reference sequence). A remark on this clonotype: What it binds is not known.

Unique molecular identifiers were present on the cDNA, which also gained a universal primer site by template switching. TCRdb called the 5' RACE reads again in MiXCR, with one record for every CDR3 protein. This table has 1.5 million to 2 million distinct CDR3 sequences, roughly a third appearing once. This sequence originates from a newborn girl in good health. The sample comprised cord blood. The J gene is TRBJ1-1, the V gene TRBV27, with D perhaps matching TRBD1 (5 bases). CDR3 protein: CASSLEGPSYTEAFF. The CDR3 region has the DNA TGTGCCAGCAGTCTGGAGGGACCCTCATACACTGAAGCTTTCTTT.